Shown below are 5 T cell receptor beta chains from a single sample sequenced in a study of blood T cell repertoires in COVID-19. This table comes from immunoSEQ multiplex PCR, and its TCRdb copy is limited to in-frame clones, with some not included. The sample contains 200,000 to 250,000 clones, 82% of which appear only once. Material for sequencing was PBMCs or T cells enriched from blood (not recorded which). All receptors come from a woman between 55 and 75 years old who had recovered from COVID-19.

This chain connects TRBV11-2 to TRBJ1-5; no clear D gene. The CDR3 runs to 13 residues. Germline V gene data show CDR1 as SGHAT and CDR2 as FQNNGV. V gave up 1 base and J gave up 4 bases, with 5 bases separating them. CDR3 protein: CASSLAGNQPQHF. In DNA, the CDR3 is TGTGCCAGCAGCTTAGCAGGTAATCAGCCCCAGCATTTT. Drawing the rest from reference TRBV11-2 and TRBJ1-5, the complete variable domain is EAGVAQSPRYKIIEKRQSVAFWCNPISGHATLYWYQQILGQGPKLLIQFQNNGVVDDSQLPKDRFSAERLKGVDSTLKIQPAKLEDSAVYLCASSLAGNQPQHFGDGTRLSIL.

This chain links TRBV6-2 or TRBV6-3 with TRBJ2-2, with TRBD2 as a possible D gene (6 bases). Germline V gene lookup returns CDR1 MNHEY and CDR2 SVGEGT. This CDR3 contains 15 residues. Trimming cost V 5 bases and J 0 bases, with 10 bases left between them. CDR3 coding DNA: TGTGCCAGCAGTCGGGGGATCTCGAACACCGGGGAGCTGTTTTTT. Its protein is CASSRGISNTGELFF.

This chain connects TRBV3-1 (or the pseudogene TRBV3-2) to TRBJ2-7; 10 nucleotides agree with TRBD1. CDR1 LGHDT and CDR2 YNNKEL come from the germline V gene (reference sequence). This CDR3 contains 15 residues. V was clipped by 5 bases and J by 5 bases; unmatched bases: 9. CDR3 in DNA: TGTGCCAGCAGCAAGCTAGTTGGGACAGGGGACGAGCAGTACTTC. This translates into CASSKLVGTGDEQYF.

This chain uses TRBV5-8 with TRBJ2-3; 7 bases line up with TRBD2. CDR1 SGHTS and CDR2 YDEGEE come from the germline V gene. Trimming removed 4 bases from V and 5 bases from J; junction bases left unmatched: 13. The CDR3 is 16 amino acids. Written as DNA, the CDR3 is TGTGCCAGCAGCATCGGGGCTAGCGGATCTGTAGATACGCAGTATTTT. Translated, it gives CASSIGASGSVDTQYF.

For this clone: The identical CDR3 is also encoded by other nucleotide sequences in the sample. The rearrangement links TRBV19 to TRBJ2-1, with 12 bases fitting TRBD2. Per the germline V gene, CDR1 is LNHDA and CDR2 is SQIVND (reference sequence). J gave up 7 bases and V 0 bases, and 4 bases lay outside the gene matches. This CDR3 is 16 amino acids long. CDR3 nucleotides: TGTGCCAGTAGTATAGAGAGGCTAGCGGGAGGGAATGAGCAGTTCTTC. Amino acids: CASSIERLAGGNEQFF.